This T cell receptor beta chain was captured by sequencing in a study of human T cells and chemical hapten exposure. The overall study: Patients had diphenylcyclopropenone applied to the scalp weekly throughout the roughly 23-week study. 0.01% DPC was applied to the upper back in patch tests, which were read at 6 days.

Time point specified: patch test 3, about 24 weeks after DPC sensitization. Sample treatment: therapeutic diphenylcyclopropenone sensitization with weekly scalp DPC. Extraction of total RNA was performed on unfractionated whole blood. In regard to this clonotype: Its antigen is unidentified.

Points from the study as a whole: Relative to controls, expanded TCRs formed significantly more large CDR3 similarity clusters. TCRs above 1 in 1000 frequency stayed constant with DPC sensitization.

V lost 4 bases to trimming and J lost 10 bases, with 8 bases between them. Germline loops: CDR1 SGHTA, CDR2 FQGNSA. This CDR3 is 11 amino acids long. TCRdb ran MiXCR on the RACE reads and lists one entry per CDR3 protein. The sample lists some 39,000 distinct CDR3 sequences, over 7.5% seen once, with around 28% in the top ten. The chain employs TRBV7-2 and TRBJ2-1; D gene ambiguous. The receptor comes from a man aged 50 to 59 with alopecia areata. Some clones in this sample may be carry-over from other donors' samples. This sample comprised whole blood, obtained in connection with sensitization to the hapten diphenylcyclopropenone (DPC). The CDR3 spells CASSSTREQFF. In DNA form, the CDR3 reads TGTGCCAGCAGCTCCACCAGGGAGCAGTTCTTC.